These 13 T cell receptor beta chains originate from one sample sequenced in a study of OX40 agonist ivuxolimab in advanced cancers. Preparation of the library involved the immunoSEQ multiplex PCR assay. Drawn from immuneACCESS, this table holds only the in-frame rearrangements with V and J called that TCRdb kept. Clones are partly lost; checked studies trace under half to an unresolved V gene and leave the rest unexplained. This sample has 60,000 or so clones in its table, and 86% of those were observed once. The ten largest account for 10% to 15% of the sample. The sequences come from CD4+ or CD8+ T cells sorted from blood, collected in a trial of the OX40 agonist ivuxolimab. The receptors come from an adult with an advanced solid tumor such as melanoma, head and neck, liver or kidney cancer.

The genes are TRBV27 and TRBJ2-1; TRBD1 matches 9 bases. The germline CDR1 and CDR2 sequences are MNHEY and SMNVEV (reference sequence). V trimming: 3 bases; J trimming: 8 bases; junction bases outside the gene matches: 8. The CDR3 runs 15 residues. The CDR3 loop reads CASSLTGTGIDEQFF. CDR3 DNA: TGTGCCAGCAGTTTGACCGGGACAGGGATCGATGAGCAGTTCTTC.

This clone qualifies as medium-sized. The chain carries TRBV29-1 and TRBJ1-3; D is unresolved. Germline V gene data show CDR1 as SQVTM and CDR2 as ANQGSEA. The CDR3 sequence is 15 residues long. The V end was cut by 0 bases, the J end by 0 bases, with 9 bases between. In nucleotides, the CDR3 is TGCAGCGTTGAAGACCCCAGCGTCTCTGGAAACACCATATATTTT. Translation: CSVEDPSVSGNTIYF.

The chain employs TRBV11-2 and TRBJ1-1, with D perhaps matching TRBD1 (6 bases). Trimming left V 5 bases short and J 10 bases short, with 17 bases between. Germline CDR1 reads SGHAT; CDR2 reads FQNNGV. The length of the CDR3 is 13 residues. CDR3 bases: TGTGCCAGCAGCCTCGGTAGGGGGATGGGAGCTTTCTTT. Its translation: CASSLGRGMGAFF.

The chain employs TRBV25-1 and TRBJ2-2; D not certain. V lost 1 base and J 7 bases, leaving 4 bases between the germline ends. The CDR3 sequence is 12 residues long. Germline CDR1 MGHDK, CDR2 SYGVNS. CDR3 sequence reads: CASSEWGGELFF. CDR3 DNA sequence: TGTGCCAGCAGTGAATGGGGCGGGGAGCTGTTTTTT. Using reference TRBV25-1 and TRBJ2-2 for the parts outside the CDR3, the full variable domain is EADIYQTPRYLVIGTGKKITLECSQTMGHDKMYWYQQDPGMELHLIHYSYGVNSTEKGDLSSESTVSRIRTEHFPLTLESARPSHTSQYLCASSEWGGELFFGEGSRLTVL.

The J gene is TRBJ2-7, the V gene TRBV7-6; 7 nucleotides agree with TRBD1. The germline V gene has CDR1 SGHVS and CDR2 FNYEAQ. Losses at the gene ends were 6 bases for V and 5 bases for J; bases not matched to a gene: 7. The CDR3 runs 13 residues. CDR3 bases: TGTGCCAGCAGTTACAGGGGTGACAACGAGCAGTACTTC. Translation: CASSYRGDNEQYF.

A single count supports this clone. This chain joins TRBV7-2 and TRBJ2-4; D gene ambiguous. Trimming removed 1 base at V and 6 bases at J, with 13 bases between. The CDR3 runs to 15 residues. Germline V gene sequence: CDR1 SGHTA, CDR2 FQGNSA. The DNA of the CDR3 is TGTGCCAGCAGCTTAGAGGGTGGGGTTGGAAACATTCAGTACTTC. It codes for CASSLEGGVGNIQYF.

The chain recombines TRBV28 with TRBJ2-7, with 9 bases identical to TRBD1. Germline V CDR1 and CDR2: MDHEN, SYDVKM. Losses at the gene ends were 8 bases for V and 5 bases for J; bases not matched to a gene: 7. The CDR3 totals 13 residues. CDR3 nucleotide sequence: TGTGCCAGCGCGGGACAGGGTGTGAACGAGCAGTACTTC. It specifies CASAGQGVNEQYF.

V usage is TRBV10-1 and J usage is TRBJ2-2; 8 positions match TRBD1. The junction had 14 bases not matched to a gene; V was cut back by 8 bases and J by 6 bases. CDR1 and CDR2 (germline): WNHNN, SYGVQD (reference sequence). The CDR3 sequence is 16 residues long. The CDR3 nucleotides are TGCGCCAGCTCCAGGGGGCAGGTGATAAGGGCCGGGGAGCTGTTTTTT. Encoded protein: CASSRGQVIRAGELFF.

This sequence joins TRBV9 and TRBJ1-3; D is unclear. Trimming stripped 0 bases from V and 0 bases from J, with 7 bases between. There are 15 residues in the CDR3. CDR1 SGDLS and CDR2 YYNGEE come from the germline V gene. This CDR3 reads CASSVGTGSGNTIYF. DNA for the CDR3: TGTGCCAGCAGCGTAGGAACGGGCTCTGGAAACACCATATATTTT.

This chain links TRBV2 with TRBJ1-5; D is undetermined. The CDR3 length is 16 residues. Germline CDR1 reads SNHLY; CDR2 reads FYNNEI. V lost 6 bases to trimming and J lost 4 bases, with 19 bases between them. CDR3 nucleotides: TGTGCCAGCAGGGCCCCAGCTGCCGGGGTTAATCAGCCCCAGCATTTT. Its protein is CASRAPAAGVNQPQHF.

The chain recombines TRBV29-1 with TRBJ1-2; 7 bases match TRBD1. The CDR3 has 14 residues. Losses at the gene ends were 6 bases for V and 2 bases for J; bases not matched to a gene: 9. Germline assignment: CDR1 SQVTM and CDR2 ANQGSEA. The chain's CDR3 is CSVPNRGTNYGYTF. CDR3 DNA: TGCAGCGTGCCCAACAGGGGCACCAACTATGGCTACACCTTC.

Remarks on this clone: An end of the junction does not agree with germline; a read error may underlie this. The chain carries TRBV7-7 and TRBJ1-2; no firm D call. Germline assignment: CDR1 SSHAT and CDR2 FNYEAQ (reference sequence). This CDR3 spans 15 amino acids. This chain's CDR3 is CASSPRCRINYGYTF. CDR3 coding DNA: TGTGCTAGCAGCCCCAGATGTAGGATTAACTATGGCTACACCTTC. The full variable domain, its missing parts supplied by reference TRBV7-7 and TRBJ1-2, is GAGVSQSPRYKVTKRGQDVTLRCDPISSHATLYWYQQALGQGPEFLTYFNYEAQPDKSGLPSDRFSAERPEGSISTLTIQRTEQRDSAMYRCASSPRCRINYGYTFGSGTRLTVV.

The chain uses TRBV11-2 and TRBJ2-5; 11 positions match TRBD1. Germline lookup yields CDR1 SGHAT and CDR2 FQNNGV. V lost 6 bases, J lost 3 bases, and 9 bases stayed unmatched. The CDR3 length is 16 residues. Here the CDR3 reads CASSFWTGGFEETQYF. The CDR3 region has the DNA TGTGCCAGCAGTTTTTGGACAGGGGGCTTTGAAGAGACCCAGTACTTC.